This T cell receptor (beta chain) was captured in a study of regulatory T cells in long-lasting Graves disease. According to the study, TCR beta libraries were built with iRepertoire HTBI primers and CDR3-region Arm-PCR. Using its own MiXCR run on the multiplex PCR reads, TCRdb lists one record per CDR3 protein. The repertoire holds roughly 500,000 distinct CDR3 sequences, with about 20% as singletons. At least ten counts were recorded for this clonotype. Time point: persistent/refractory GD, antithyroid drugs over 5 years with positive TRAb. TCR sequences were obtained from RNA taken from PBMCs. The CDR3 runs 14 residues. CDR1 is GTSNPN and CDR2 is SVGIG in the germline V gene (reference sequence). The V and J ends lost 1 base and 5 bases, in that order; junction bases with no gene match: 7.

This TCR was recovered from a female donor with Graves disease. J is TRBJ2-5 and V is TRBV30, with 7 bases identical to TRBD2. Material: peripheral blood mononuclear cells (PBMCs), obtained when the disease was refractory, from a patient treated with antithyroid drugs. CDR3 residues: CAWSGGGPAETQYF. CDR3 sequence (DNA): TGTGCCTGGAGTGGGGGAGGGCCTGCGGAGACCCAGTACTTC.